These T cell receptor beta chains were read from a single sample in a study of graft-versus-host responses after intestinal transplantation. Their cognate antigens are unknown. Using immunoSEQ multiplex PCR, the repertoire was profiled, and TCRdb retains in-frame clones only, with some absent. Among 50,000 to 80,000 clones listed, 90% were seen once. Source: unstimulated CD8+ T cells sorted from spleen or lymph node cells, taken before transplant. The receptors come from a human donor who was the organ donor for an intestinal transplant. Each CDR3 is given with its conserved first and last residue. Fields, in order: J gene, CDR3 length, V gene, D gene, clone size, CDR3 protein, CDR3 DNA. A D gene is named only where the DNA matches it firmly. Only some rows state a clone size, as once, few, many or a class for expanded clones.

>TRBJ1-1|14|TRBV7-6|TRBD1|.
CASSLVDRATEAFF
TGTGCCAGCAGCTTAGTAGACAGGGCCACTGAAGCTTTCTTT
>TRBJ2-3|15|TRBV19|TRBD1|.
CASSYGTGGTDTQYF
TGTGCCAGTAGTTACGGGACAGGGGGGACAGATACGCAGTATTTT
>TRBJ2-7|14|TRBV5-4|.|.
CASSLGTSAGEQYF
TGTGCCAGCAGCTTGGGGACATCTGCTGGCGAGCAGTACTTC
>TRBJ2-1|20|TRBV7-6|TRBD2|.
CASSHSTGEREPFSYNEQFF
TGTGCCAGCAGCCATTCCACAGGAGAGCGGGAGCCCTTCTCCTACAATGAGCAGTTCTTC
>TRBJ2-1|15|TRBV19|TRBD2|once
CASSPWGGSYNEQFF
TGTGCCAGTAGTCCCTGGGGGGGGTCCTACAATGAGCAGTTCTTC
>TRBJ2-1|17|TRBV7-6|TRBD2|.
CASSDPSRTRGGNEQFF
TGTGCCAGCAGCGATCCCTCCCGGACTAGGGGAGGCAATGAGCAGTTCTTC
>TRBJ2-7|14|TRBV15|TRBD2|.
CATSHQREMGEQYF
TGTGCCACCAGTCATCAGCGGGAAATGGGCGAGCAGTACTTC
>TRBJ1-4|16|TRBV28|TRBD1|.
CASSLPLDRGGEKLFF
TGTGCCAGCAGTTTGCCGTTAGACAGGGGCGGGGAAAAACTGTTTTTT
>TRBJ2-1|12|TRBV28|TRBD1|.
CASSYRGYEQFF
TGTGCCAGCAGTTACAGGGGTTATGAGCAGTTCTTC
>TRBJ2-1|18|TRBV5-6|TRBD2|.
CASSSSEGLAVSYNEQFF
TGTGCCAGCAGCTCCTCCGAGGGACTAGCGGTTTCCTACAATGAGCAGTTCTTC
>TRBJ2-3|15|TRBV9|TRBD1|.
CASSVGGQGPDTQYF
TGTGCCAGCAGCGTAGGGGGACAGGGTCCAGATACGCAGTATTTT
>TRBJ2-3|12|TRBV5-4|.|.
CASSFREDTQYF
TGTGCCAGCAGCTTTCGGGAGGATACGCAGTATTTT
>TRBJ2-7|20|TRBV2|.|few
CASSEAGDLGGTPVTYEQYF
TGTGCCAGCAGTGAAGCGGGAGACCTCGGTGGAACTCCCGTTACCTACGAGCAGTACTTC
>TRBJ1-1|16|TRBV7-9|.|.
CASSYYQGSGYTEAFF
TGTGCCAGCAGCTATTACCAGGGCTCAGGGTACACTGAAGCTTTCTTT
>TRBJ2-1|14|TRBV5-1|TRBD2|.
CASSLGLPGYEQFF
TGCGCCAGCAGCCTGGGACTACCTGGCTATGAGCAGTTCTTC
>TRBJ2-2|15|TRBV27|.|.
CATGTEFANTGELFF
TGTGCCACCGGGACTGAATTTGCGAACACCGGGGAGCTGTTTTTT
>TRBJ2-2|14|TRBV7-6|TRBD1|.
CASSRSGGTGELFF
TGTGCCAGCAGTCGGTCAGGGGGCACCGGGGAGCTGTTTTTT
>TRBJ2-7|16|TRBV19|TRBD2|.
CASSIDLSGRMSEQYF
TGTGCCAGTAGTATAGACCTTAGCGGGAGGATGAGCGAGCAGTACTTC
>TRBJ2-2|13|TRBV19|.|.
CASSIGSAGELFF
TGTGCCAGTAGTATAGGTTCGGCCGGGGAGCTGTTTTTT
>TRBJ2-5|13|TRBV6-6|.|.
CASSSTGQETQYF
TGTGCCAGCAGCTCCACGGGCCAAGAGACCCAGTACTTC
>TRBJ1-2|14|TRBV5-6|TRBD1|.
CASSLGSGGDGYTF
TGTGCCAGCAGCTTGGGGTCAGGGGGCGATGGCTACACCTTC
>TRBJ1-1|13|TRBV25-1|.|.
CASSDTLNTEAFF
TGTGCCAGCAGTGACACATTGAACACTGAAGCTTTCTTT
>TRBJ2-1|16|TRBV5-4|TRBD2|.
CASSWEGLAGYNEQFF
TGTGCCAGCAGCTGGGAGGGACTAGCGGGCTACAATGAGCAGTTCTTC
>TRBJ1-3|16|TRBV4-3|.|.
CASSVSADSSGNTIYF
TGCGCCAGCAGCGTAAGCGCAGATAGCTCTGGAAACACCATATATTTT
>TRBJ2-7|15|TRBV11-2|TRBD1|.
CASIFTTGPRYEQYF
TGTGCCAGCATTTTTACGACAGGGCCCCGCTACGAGCAGTACTTC
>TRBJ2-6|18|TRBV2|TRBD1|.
CASSDPGTGDWWANVLTF
TGTGCCAGCAGTGATCCAGGGACAGGGGACTGGTGGGCCAACGTCCTGACTTTC
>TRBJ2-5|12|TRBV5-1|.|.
CASKQGQETQYF
TGCGCCAGCAAACAGGGTCAAGAGACCCAGTACTTC
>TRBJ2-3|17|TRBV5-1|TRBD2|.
CASSSGTSGTSTDTQYF
TGCGCCAGCAGCTCGGGGACTAGCGGAACTAGCACAGATACGCAGTATTTT
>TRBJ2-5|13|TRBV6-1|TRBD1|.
CASSEGETGPQYF
TGTGCCAGCAGTGAGGGGGAGACAGGGCCCCAGTACTTC
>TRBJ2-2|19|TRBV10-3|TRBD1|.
CAILAATGTGIRDTGELFF
TGTGCCATCCTAGCCGCCACCGGGACAGGGATAAGGGACACCGGGGAGCTGTTTTTT
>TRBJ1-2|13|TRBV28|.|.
CASSFIGAWGYTF
TGTGCCAGCAGTTTTATCGGTGCGTGGGGCTACACCTTC
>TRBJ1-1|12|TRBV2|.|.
CASQRGGTEAFF
TGTGCCAGCCAACGGGGGGGCACTGAAGCTTTCTTT
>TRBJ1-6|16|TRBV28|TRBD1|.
CASSRSGQEIGGPLHF
TGTGCCAGCAGTCGCTCCGGACAGGAAATAGGGGGGCCCCTCCACTTT
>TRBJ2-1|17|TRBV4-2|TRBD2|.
CASSHYGTSGIYNEQFF
TGTGCCAGCAGCCACTACGGGACTAGCGGGATTTACAATGAGCAGTTCTTC
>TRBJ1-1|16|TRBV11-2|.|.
CASSLDPGGGSTEAFF
TGTGCCAGCAGCTTAGATCCGGGAGGGGGGAGCACTGAAGCTTTCTTT
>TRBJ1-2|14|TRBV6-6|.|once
CASNWGGGGYGYTF
TGTGCCAGCAATTGGGGAGGGGGAGGCTATGGCTACACCTTC
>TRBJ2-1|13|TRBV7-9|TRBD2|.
CASTTSGYNEQFF
TGTGCCAGCACCACTAGCGGATACAATGAGCAGTTCTTC
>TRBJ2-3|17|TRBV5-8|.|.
CASSLDQGLGSTDTQYF
TGTGCCAGCAGCTTGGACCAGGGGCTTGGCAGCACAGATACGCAGTATTTT
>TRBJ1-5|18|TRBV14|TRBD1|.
CASSHYKPTGGSNQPQHF
TGTGCCAGCAGCCACTACAAGCCGACAGGGGGAAGCAATCAGCCCCAGCATTTT
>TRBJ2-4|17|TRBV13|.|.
CASSLGTGSVAKNIQYF
TGTGCCAGCAGCTTAGGTACAGGGAGTGTGGCCAAAAACATTCAGTACTTC